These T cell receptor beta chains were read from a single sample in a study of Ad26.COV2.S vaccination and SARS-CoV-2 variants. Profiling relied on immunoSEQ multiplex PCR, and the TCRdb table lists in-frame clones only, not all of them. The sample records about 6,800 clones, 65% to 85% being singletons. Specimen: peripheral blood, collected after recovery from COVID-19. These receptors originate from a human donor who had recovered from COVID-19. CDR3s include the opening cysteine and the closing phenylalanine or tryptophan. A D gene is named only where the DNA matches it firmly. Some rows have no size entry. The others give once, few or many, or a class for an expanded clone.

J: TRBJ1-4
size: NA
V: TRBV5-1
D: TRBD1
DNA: TGCGCCAGCAGCTTCACAGGGGGCGTTGCTAATGAAAAACTGTTTTTT
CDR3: CASSFTGGVANEKLFF

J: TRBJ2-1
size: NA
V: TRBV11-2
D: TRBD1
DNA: TGTGCCAGCAGCCTAACCGGGACAGGGCATTTGGATGAGCAGTTCTTC
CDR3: CASSLTGTGHLDEQFF

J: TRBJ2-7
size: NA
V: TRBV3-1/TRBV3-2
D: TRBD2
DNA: TGTGCCAGCACCGAGGGACTAGCGGAGAACTACGAGCAGTACTTC
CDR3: CASTEGLAENYEQYF

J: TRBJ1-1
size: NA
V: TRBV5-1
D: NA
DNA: TGCGCCAGCAGCCGTGGACAGTCGAACACTGAAGCTTTCTTT
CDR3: CASSRGQSNTEAFF

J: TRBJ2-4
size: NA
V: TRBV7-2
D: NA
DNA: TGTGCCAGTAAGCACGCAGGAGAGGCCAAAAACATTCAGTACTTC
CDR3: CASKHAGEAKNIQYF

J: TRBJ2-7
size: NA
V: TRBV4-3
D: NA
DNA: TGCGCCAGCAGCCAGCTTCCCGGCCACGAGCAGTACTTC
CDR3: CASSQLPGHEQYF

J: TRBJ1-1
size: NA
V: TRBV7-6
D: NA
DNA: TGTGCCAGCAGCTTAGCCGCGGGGCTAGAAGCTTTCTTT
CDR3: CASSLAAGLEAFF

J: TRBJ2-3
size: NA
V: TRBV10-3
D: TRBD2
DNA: TGTGCCATCAGTGACAGCGGGGGAACAGATACGCAGTATTTT
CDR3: CAISDSGGTDTQYF

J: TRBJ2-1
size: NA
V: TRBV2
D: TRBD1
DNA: TGTGCCAGCACCGTGGAGGGGAGACAGGGGGTTTGGTCCCCGTTCCACAATGAGCAGTTCTTC
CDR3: CASTVEGRQGVWSPFHNEQFF

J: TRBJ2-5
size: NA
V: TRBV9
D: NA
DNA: TGTGCCAGCAGCGTACTAGGGGGAGAGACCCAGTACTTC
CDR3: CASSVLGGETQYF

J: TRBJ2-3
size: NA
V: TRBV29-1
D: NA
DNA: TGCAGCGTTGCCATTACAGATACGCAGTATTTT
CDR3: CSVAITDTQYF

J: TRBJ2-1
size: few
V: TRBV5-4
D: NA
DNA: TGTGCCAGCAGCTTGCCGGGATTGGACAATGAGCAGTTCTTC
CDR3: CASSLPGLDNEQFF

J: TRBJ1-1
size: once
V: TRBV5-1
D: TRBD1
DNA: TGCGCCAGCAGCTTAACAGGGGGCCGAACTGAAGCTTTCTTT
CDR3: CASSLTGGRTEAFF

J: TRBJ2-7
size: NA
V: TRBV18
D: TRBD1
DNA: TGTGCCAGCTCACCAGCGGGACAGGGCCTTCCCTACGAGCAGTACTTC
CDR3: CASSPAGQGLPYEQYF

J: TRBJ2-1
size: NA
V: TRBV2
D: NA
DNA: TGTGCCAGCAGTGAAAGACTTAACAATGAGCAGTTCTTC
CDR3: CASSERLNNEQFF

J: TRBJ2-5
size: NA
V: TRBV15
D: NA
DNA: TGTGCCACCAGCAGAGACAGGGGAGAGACCCAGTACTTC
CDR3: CATSRDRGETQYF